The 18 T cell receptor beta chains below come from one sample, sequenced in a study of cytomegalovirus exposure and HLA in healthy donors (dated 2017 in TCRdb). Receptors were amplified or captured by the immunoSEQ multiplex PCR assay. A mixture of 60 forward primers for TCR Vbeta segments and 13 reverse primers for TCR Jbeta segments was used in the multiplex PCR. TCRdb obtained this table from immuneACCESS and retained in-frame rearrangements with V and J assigned. These tables miss some clones; where compared with another copy, unresolved V genes account for less than half of the shortfall, and the remainder is unexplained. The sample contains about 120,000 clones, 75% to 85% of them found a single time. The top ten hold approximately 10% of the sample. Sequencing was done on a sample of PBMCs. These receptors came from a male donor in good health and CMV-seropositive.

This clone was seen a single time. V is TRBV16 and J is TRBJ2-1; a weak D match, TRBD2 (5 bases). CDR1 KGHSY and CDR2 FQNENV come from the germline V gene. The V and J ends lost 2 bases and 7 bases respectively, with 12 bases between them. The length of the CDR3 is 14 residues. In nucleotides, the CDR3 is TGTGCCAGCAGCCAAAGGTCGGAGCGGAATGAGCAGTTCTTC. Translated: CASSQRSERNEQFF. Full variable domain (remainder filled in from reference TRBV16 and TRBJ2-1): GEEVAQTPKHLVRGEGQKAKLYCAPIKGHSYVFWYQQVLKNEFKFLISFQNENVFDETGMPKERFSAKCLPNSPCSLEIQATKLEDSAVYFCASSQRSERNEQFFGPGTRLTVL.

V and J are TRBV5-1 and TRBJ2-5; TRBD2 matches 11 bases. The CDR3 runs to 18 residues. Germline-derived CDR1 and CDR2 are SGHRS and YFSETQ. V was pared by 0 bases and J by 4 bases, with 11 bases of the junction left unmatched. DNA for the CDR3: TGCGCCAGCAGCTTGGGAGGGGGAACTAGCGGGAGACCAGAGACCCAGTACTTC. Its protein product is CASSLGGGTSGRPETQYF.

This clone came up once. The chain links TRBV4-3 to TRBJ2-2; 9 bases are shared with TRBD1. Trimming at V came to 4 bases and at J to 5 bases, leaving 8 bases not matched to a gene. The germline V gene encodes CDR1 LGHNA and CDR2 YSLEER. This CDR3 has 16 residues. This CDR3 is CASSRYRDRDTGELFF. The CDR3 coding sequence is TGCGCCAGCAGCCGCTACCGGGACAGGGATACCGGGGAGCTGTTTTTT.

This clone has just a few counts. The V and J genes are TRBV6-5 and TRBJ1-2, with D maybe TRBD1 (6 bases). Germline values: CDR1 MNHEY, CDR2 SVGAGI. The CDR3 covers 14 residues. Trimming left V 7 bases short and J 6 bases short, with 18 bases between. CDR3 region: CASKYLAGVHGYTF. CDR3 in DNA: TGTGCCAGCAAATACCTGGCAGGGGTACATGGCTACACCTTC.

CDR3 sequence (DNA): TGTGCCAGCAGCCCCCTCCGCGGCGTAGCGGGAGAGACCCAGTACTTC. This gives the protein CASSPLRGVAGETQYF. The rearrangement uses TRBV7-2 and TRBJ2-5; 7 nucleotides line up with TRBD2. Germline V lookup: CDR1 SGHTA, CDR2 FQGNSA. Trimming cost V 5 bases and J 4 bases; bases outside gene matches: 13. This CDR3 region has 16 residues. Full variable domain (outside the CDR3, taken from reference TRBV7-2 and TRBJ2-5): GAGVSQSPSNKVTEKGKDVELRCDPISGHTALYWYRQSLGQGLEFLIYFQGNSAPDKSGLPSDRFSAERTGGSVSTLTIQRTQQEDSAVYLCASSPLRGVAGETQYFGPGTRLLVL.

The chain uses TRBV4-1 and TRBJ2-7; TRBD2 matches 12 bases. Trimming cost V 1 base and J 1 base; bases outside gene matches: 5. CDR3 length equals 17 residues. CDR1 is MGHRA, CDR2 YSYEKL, per germline. The CDR3, as DNA: TGCGCCAGCAGCCAAGCCCCCCTAGCGGGAGGGTCCTACGAGCAGTACTTC. Encoded protein: CASSQAPLAGGSYEQYF.

The sample holds one count of this clone. This chain connects TRBV30 to TRBJ2-1; tentative D call: TRBD2 (6 bases). Trimming stripped 7 bases from V and 4 bases from J, with 11 bases between. Per germline, CDR1 GTSNPN and CDR2 SVGIG (reference sequence). The CDR3 consists of 12 residues. CDR3 residues: CAFVREYNEQFF. DNA of the CDR3: TGTGCCTTTGTGCGGGAATACAATGAGCAGTTCTTC.

V and J are TRBV19 and TRBJ1-5; D uncertain. CDR3 length: 13 residues. V lost 1 base and J 3 bases, leaving 4 bases between the germline ends. Germline V gives CDR1 LNHDA, CDR2 SQIVND (reference sequence). CDR3: CASSIALNQPQHF. DNA for the CDR3: TGTGCCAGTAGTATAGCACTCAATCAGCCCCAGCATTTT.

Turning to this clone: Other DNA sequences in the sample encode the same CDR3. This chain links TRBV21-1 with TRBJ1-3; the D call TRBD1 from the table was never checked on the DNA. TRBV21-1 is described as a pseudogene. The CDR3 length is 17 residues. The CDR3 nucleotides are TGTGCCAGCAGCAAGGGAAGGGACAGGGACCCTGGAAACACCATATATTTT. Residues: CASSKGRDRDPGNTIYF.

This chain links TRBV4-3 with TRBJ2-3; 8 positions match TRBD2. Germline V gene lookup returns CDR1 LGHNA and CDR2 YSLEER. This CDR3 has 14 residues. Unmatched junction bases numbered 3, after V lost 6 bases and J lost 1 base. CDR3: CASRNGRGTDTQYF. In DNA, the CDR3 is TGCGCCAGCAGAAACGGGAGGGGCACAGATACGCAGTATTTT.

V usage is TRBV6-6 and J usage is TRBJ2-5; 7 nucleotides line up with TRBD2. The germline CDR1 and CDR2 sequences are MNHNY and SVGAGI (reference sequence). The CDR3 sequence is 12 residues long. The V and J ends lost 5 bases and 5 bases, in that order; junction bases with no gene match: 2. The CDR3, as DNA: TGTGCCAGCAGTCCCGGGGGGGAGACCCAGTACTTC. Its translation: CASSPGGETQYF.

The CDR3 spells CASSETDTQYF. The CDR3 DNA follows: TGTGCCAGCAGCGAGACAGATACGCAGTATTTT. The V and J genes are TRBV5-4 and TRBJ2-3; D gene uncertain. Germline lookup yields CDR1 SGHNT and CDR2 YYREEE (reference sequence). The CDR3 has 11 amino acids. The ends were cut back, 4 bases at V and 3 bases at J, with 3 bases in the middle. The full variable domain, its missing parts supplied by reference TRBV5-4 and TRBJ2-3, is ETGVTQSPTHLIKTRGQQVTLRCSSQSGHNTVSWYQQALGQGPQFIFQYYREEENGRGNFPPRFSGLQFPNYSSELNVNALELDDSALYLCASSETDTQYFGPGTRLTVL.

This chain uses TRBV19 with TRBJ2-7; TRBD1 aligns across 8 bases. From germline, CDR1 is LNHDA and CDR2 SQIVND (reference sequence). The CDR3 has 14 amino acids. The junction had 8 bases not matched to a gene; V was cut back by 5 bases and J by 5 bases. CDR3 region: CASSPLGQGNEQYF. Here the CDR3 DNA reads TGTGCCAGTAGTCCCCTAGGACAGGGCAACGAGCAGTACTTC.

This chain connects TRBV5-6 to TRBJ2-7; D not certain. The CDR3 consists of 12 residues. CDR1 SGHDT and CDR2 YYEEEE come from the germline V gene. V was cut by 1 base and J by 2 bases, with 4 bases left in between. CDR3 protein: CASSLSAYEQYF. DNA of the CDR3: TGTGCCAGCAGCTTGTCTGCCTACGAGCAGTACTTC.

The chain carries TRBV5-1 and TRBJ1-2; D gene ambiguous. The CDR3 covers 16 residues. Trimming stripped 0 bases from V and 0 bases from J, with 12 bases between. Per the germline V gene, CDR1 is SGHRS and CDR2 is YFSETQ. The CDR3, as DNA: TGCGCCAGCAGCTTGGAACGGTCCCGAGCTAACTATGGCTACACCTTC. This translates into CASSLERSRANYGYTF.

The rearrangement joins TRBV11-2 to TRBJ2-1, with 8 bases fitting TRBD2. CDR1 and CDR2 (germline): SGHAT, FQNNGV. The CDR3 sequence is 15 residues long. The ends lost 3 bases at V and 6 bases at J; junction bases unmatched: 7. This chain's CDR3 is CASSLRGTSGNEQFF. Written as DNA, the CDR3 is TGTGCCAGCAGCTTGCGCGGGACTAGTGGCAATGAGCAGTTCTTC.

This chain connects TRBV18 to TRBJ2-7, with D tentatively TRBD1 (6 bases). The germline gives CDR1 KGHSH, CDR2 LQKENI. The V and J ends lost 3 bases and 7 bases respectively, with 13 bases between them. The CDR3 runs to 13 residues. The CDR3 nucleotides read TGTGCCAGCTCACCTCAACAGGGAAGGGAGCAGTACTTC. It specifies CASSPQQGREQYF.

This rearrangement joins TRBV7-9 to TRBJ2-7; 11 bases align to TRBD1. Germline CDR1 is SEHNR and CDR2 is FQNEAQ (reference sequence). The CDR3 has 14 residues. V was pared by 5 bases and J by 2 bases, with 2 bases of the junction left unmatched. CDR3 sequence (DNA): TGTGCCAGCAGCGAGGGACAGGGGGCCTACGAGCAGTACTTC. This codes for CASSEGQGAYEQYF.